This entry lists 6 T cell receptor beta chains sequenced from one sample in a study of cytomegalovirus exposure and HLA in healthy donors. Primers for the PCR totalled 60 Vbeta and 13 Jbeta. The table came from immunoSEQ multiplex PCR; TCRdb's copy has only in-frame clones and leaves some out. The sample shows about 140,000 clones, roughly 73% of them seen only once. Material: PBMCs. Source of these receptors: a man between 35 and 55 years old in good health and CMV-seronegative.

Only a few counts were recorded for this clone. The chain combines TRBV6-5 with TRBJ1-4; 10 bases line up with TRBD1. The V gene end was trimmed by 6 bases and the J gene end by 0 bases; junction bases not matched to a gene: 1. The CDR3 runs 15 residues. The germline CDR1 and CDR2 sequences are MNHEY and SVGAGI. The CDR3 DNA sequence: TGTGCCAGCAGCGGGACAGGGGCAACTAATGAAAAACTGTTTTTT. It encodes CASSGTGATNEKLFF.

This clone was seen a single time. This chain uses TRBV18 with TRBJ2-5; 8 nucleotides line up with TRBD2. The CDR3 runs to 17 residues. With V trimmed by 1 base and J by 5 bases, 12 bases remained unmatched. Germline lookup yields CDR1 KGHSH and CDR2 LQKENI. CDR3 DNA sequence: TGTGCCAGCTCACCACTGAAACTCGGGGGGGCTGGTGAGACCCAGTACTTC. Its translation: CASSPLKLGGAGETQYF.

This clone has a single count. This chain uses TRBV6-4 with TRBJ2-7; tentatively, D is TRBD2 (5 bases). The V gene lost 4 bases and the J gene lost 6 bases, with 13 bases spanning the gap. Germline loops: CDR1 MRHNA, CDR2 SNTAGT. The CDR3 length is 13 residues. The CDR3, as DNA: TGTGCCAGCAGTGGGGGAGACCGGAGCGAGCAGTACTTC. The encoded protein is CASSGGDRSEQYF.

The chain recombines TRBV15 with TRBJ1-1, with D unresolved. The germline V gene has CDR1 LNHNV and CDR2 YYDKDF (reference sequence). The CDR3 sequence is 14 residues long. V dropped 0 bases and J dropped 7 bases, with 12 bases sitting between them. The CDR3, as DNA: TGTGCCACCAGCAGAGATCAACAGAGCCTTGAAGCTTTCTTT. Its translation: CATSRDQQSLEAFF.

The chain is built from TRBV4-3 and TRBJ1-4; 10 nucleotides align to TRBD1. The CDR3 contains 14 residues. Germline V gives CDR1 LGHNA, CDR2 YSLEER. V gave up 3 bases and J gave up 8 bases; unmatched junction bases: 3. CDR3 DNA: TGCGCCAGCAGCCAGGGGACAGGGGAAGAAAAACTGTTTTTT. Residues: CASSQGTGEEKLFF.

The table lists this clone with a few counts. This chain uses TRBV27 with TRBJ1-2; 7 nucleotides match TRBD1. This CDR3 is built from 14 residues. CDR1 is MNHEY and CDR2 is SMNVEV in the germline V gene (reference sequence). V was clipped by 2 bases and J by 5 bases; unmatched bases: 5. CDR3 DNA sequence: TGTGCCAGCAGTTTAGGGGGACAGCCTTATGGCTACACCTTC. Translation gives CASSLGGQPYGYTF.